The TCR beta chain described here comes from a study of blood T cell repertoires in COVID-19. The V gene's germline CDR1 is MNHEY and CDR2 SMNVEV (reference sequence). The CDR3 runs to 14 residues. V lost 5 bases to trimming and J lost 1 base, with 10 bases between them. This table comes from immunoSEQ multiplex PCR, and its TCRdb copy is limited to in-frame clones, with some not included. The profile covers about 270,000 clones, with 85% to 95% appearing a single time and around 2.8% taken by the ten largest. The receptor was isolated from a man aged 35-49 years who had been exposed to COVID-19. The sequenced material came from PBMCs or T cells enriched from blood (not recorded which). The V and J genes are TRBV27 and TRBJ2-3; D is unresolved. In DNA, the CDR3 is TGTGCCAGCAGTATACTTATCGGCACAGATACGCAGTATTTT. As protein: CASSILIGTDTQYF.